This TCR beta chain was captured in a study of post-analysis software for immune sequencing data. Study-level information: Included among the disease courses, which were recorded for the cohort, were relapsing-remitting, secondary progressive and progressive-relapsing multiple sclerosis. Study-wide findings and caveats: Patients showed TRBV5-6, TRBV5-1 and TRBV20-1 among several TRBV segments more frequent than in controls.

As for this clonotype: Its antigen is still unknown.

The V gene lost 4 bases and the J gene lost 6 bases, with 10 bases spanning the gap. Per germline, CDR1 SGHRS and CDR2 YFSETQ. CDR3 length equals 13 residues. Included in the TCR beta cDNA libraries were unique molecular identifiers. One entry per CDR3 protein results from TCRdb running MiXCR on the PCR reads. The sample holds hundreds of thousands of distinct CDR3 sequences, approximately 53% seen once. The sequence came from a girl between 10 and 17 years old with multiple sclerosis. The chain uses TRBV5-1 and TRBJ2-2; D is perhaps TRBD1 (5 bases). The sequencing sample was made of blood. In nucleotides, the CDR3 is TGCGCCAGCAGCGGCAGGGTCCCCGGGGAGCTGTTTTTT. Amino acid sequence: CASSGRVPGELFF.